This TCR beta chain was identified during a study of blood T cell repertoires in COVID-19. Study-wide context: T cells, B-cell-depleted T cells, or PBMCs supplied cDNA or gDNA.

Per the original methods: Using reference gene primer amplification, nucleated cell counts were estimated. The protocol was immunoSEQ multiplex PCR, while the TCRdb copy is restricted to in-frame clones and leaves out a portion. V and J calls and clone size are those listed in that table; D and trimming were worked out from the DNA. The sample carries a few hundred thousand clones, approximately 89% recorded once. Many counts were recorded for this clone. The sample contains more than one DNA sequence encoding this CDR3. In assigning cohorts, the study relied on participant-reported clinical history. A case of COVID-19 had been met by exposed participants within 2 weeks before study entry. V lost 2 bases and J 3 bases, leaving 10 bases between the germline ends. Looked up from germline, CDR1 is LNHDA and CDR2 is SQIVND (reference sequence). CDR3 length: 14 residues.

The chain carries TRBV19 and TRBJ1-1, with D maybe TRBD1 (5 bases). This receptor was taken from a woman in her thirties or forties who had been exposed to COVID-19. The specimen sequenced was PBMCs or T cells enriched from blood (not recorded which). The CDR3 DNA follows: TGTGCCAGTAGTATATGGGGACTAGACACTGAAGCTTTCTTT. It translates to CASSIWGLDTEAFF.